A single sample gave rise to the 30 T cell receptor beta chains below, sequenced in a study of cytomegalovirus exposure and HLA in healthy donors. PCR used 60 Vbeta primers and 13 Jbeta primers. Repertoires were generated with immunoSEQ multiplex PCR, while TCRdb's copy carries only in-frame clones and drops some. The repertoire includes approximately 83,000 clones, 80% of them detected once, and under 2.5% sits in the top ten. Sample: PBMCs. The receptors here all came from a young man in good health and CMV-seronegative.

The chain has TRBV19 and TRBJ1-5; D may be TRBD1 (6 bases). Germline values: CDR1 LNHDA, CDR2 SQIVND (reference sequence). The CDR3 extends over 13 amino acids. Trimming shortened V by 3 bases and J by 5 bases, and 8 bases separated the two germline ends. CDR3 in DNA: TGTGCCAGTAGTATGGCAGGGGATCAGCCCCAGCATTTT. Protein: CASSMAGDQPQHF.

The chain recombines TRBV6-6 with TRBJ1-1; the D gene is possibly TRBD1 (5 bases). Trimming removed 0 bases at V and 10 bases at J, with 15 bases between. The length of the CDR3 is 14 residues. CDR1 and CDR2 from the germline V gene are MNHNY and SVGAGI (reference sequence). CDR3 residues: CASSYSGLRRRAFF. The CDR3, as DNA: TGTGCCAGCAGTTACTCGGGACTGCGGCGGCGAGCTTTCTTT.

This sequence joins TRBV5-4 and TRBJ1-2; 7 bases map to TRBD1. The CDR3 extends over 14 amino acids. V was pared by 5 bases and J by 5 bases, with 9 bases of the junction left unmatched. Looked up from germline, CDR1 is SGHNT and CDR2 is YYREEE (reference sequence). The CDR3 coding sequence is TGTGCCAGCAGTCAAAGGGACAGCGAATATGGCTACACCTTC. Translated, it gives CASSQRDSEYGYTF.

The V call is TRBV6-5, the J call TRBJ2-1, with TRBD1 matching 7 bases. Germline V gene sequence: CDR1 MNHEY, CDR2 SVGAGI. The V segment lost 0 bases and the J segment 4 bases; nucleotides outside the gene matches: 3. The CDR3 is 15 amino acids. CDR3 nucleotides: TGTGCCAGCAGTTACTCGCCCAGGGGGTACAATGAGCAGTTCTTC. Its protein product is CASSYSPRGYNEQFF.

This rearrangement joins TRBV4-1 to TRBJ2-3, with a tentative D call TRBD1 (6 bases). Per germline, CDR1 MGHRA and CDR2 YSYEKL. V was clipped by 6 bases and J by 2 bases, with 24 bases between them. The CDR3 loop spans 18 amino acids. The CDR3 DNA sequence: TGCGCCAGCAGATCAGAGGGGGTAGGGAAGCTGATCACAGATACGCAGTATTTT. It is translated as CASRSEGVGKLITDTQYF.

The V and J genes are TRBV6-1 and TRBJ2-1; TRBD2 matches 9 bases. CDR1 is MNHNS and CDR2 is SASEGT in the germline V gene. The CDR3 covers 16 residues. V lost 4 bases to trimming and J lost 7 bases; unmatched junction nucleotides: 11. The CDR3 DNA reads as TGTGCCAGCAGTGGGACTAGCGAAACCAAAACTAATGAGCAGTTCTTC. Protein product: CASSGTSETKTNEQFF.

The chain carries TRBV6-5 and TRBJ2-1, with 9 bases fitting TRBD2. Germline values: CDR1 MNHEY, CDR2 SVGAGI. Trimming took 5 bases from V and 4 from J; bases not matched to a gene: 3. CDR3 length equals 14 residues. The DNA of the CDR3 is TGTGCCAGCAGTGTAGCGGGGGCATACAATGAGCAGTTCTTC. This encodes CASSVAGAYNEQFF.

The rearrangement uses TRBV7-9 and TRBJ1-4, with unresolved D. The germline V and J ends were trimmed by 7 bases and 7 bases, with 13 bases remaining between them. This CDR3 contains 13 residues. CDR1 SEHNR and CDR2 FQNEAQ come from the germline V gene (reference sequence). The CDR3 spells CASNRQEGEKLFF. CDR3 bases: TGTGCCAGCAATCGTCAAGAGGGTGAAAAACTGTTTTTT.

The CDR3 loop reads CSGSTGAGTGNTIYF. CDR3 bases: TGCAGCGGATCGACGGGAGCAGGGACTGGAAACACCATATATTTT. The chain couples TRBV29-1 to TRBJ1-3; possibly TRBD1 for D (5 bases). Trimming left V 7 bases short and J 2 bases short, with 18 bases between. The CDR3 has 15 residues. Per the germline V gene, CDR1 is SQVTM and CDR2 is ANQGSEA.

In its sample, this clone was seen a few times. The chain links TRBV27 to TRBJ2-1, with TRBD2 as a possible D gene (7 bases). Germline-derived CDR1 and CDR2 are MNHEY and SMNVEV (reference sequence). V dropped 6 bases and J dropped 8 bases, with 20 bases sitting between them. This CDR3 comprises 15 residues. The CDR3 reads CASSRGAEHYHEQFF. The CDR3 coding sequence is TGTGCCAGCAGCCGGGGGGCCGAGCACTATCATGAGCAGTTCTTC.

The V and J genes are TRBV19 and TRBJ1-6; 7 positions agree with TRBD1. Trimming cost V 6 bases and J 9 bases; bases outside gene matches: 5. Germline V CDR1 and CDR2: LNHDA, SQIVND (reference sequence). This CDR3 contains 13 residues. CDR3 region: CASRAQGGSPLHF. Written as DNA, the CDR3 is TGTGCCAGTAGGGCCCAGGGGGGTTCACCCCTCCACTTT. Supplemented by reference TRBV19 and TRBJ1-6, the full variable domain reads DGGITQSPKYLFRKEGQNVTLSCEQNLNHDAMYWYRQDPGQGLRLIYYSQIVNDFQKGDIAEGYSVSREKKESFPLTVTSAQKNPTAFYLCASRAQGGSPLHFGNGTRLTVT.

CDR3 residues: CASSDTGELPPLHF. For the CDR3, the DNA is TGTGCCAGCAGTGACACAGGGGAATTGCCACCCCTCCACTTT. The chain combines TRBV6-1 with TRBJ1-6; 7 bases map to TRBD1. The CDR3 covers 14 residues. Trimming took 3 bases from V and 11 from J; bases not matched to a gene: 7. Per germline, CDR1 MNHNS and CDR2 SASEGT.

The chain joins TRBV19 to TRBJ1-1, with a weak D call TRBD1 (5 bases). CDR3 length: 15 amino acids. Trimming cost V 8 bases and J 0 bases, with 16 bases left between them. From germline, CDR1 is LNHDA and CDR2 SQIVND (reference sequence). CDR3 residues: CASGYQGTMNTEAFF. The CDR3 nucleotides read TGTGCCAGTGGGTATCAGGGAACTATGAACACTGAAGCTTTCTTT.

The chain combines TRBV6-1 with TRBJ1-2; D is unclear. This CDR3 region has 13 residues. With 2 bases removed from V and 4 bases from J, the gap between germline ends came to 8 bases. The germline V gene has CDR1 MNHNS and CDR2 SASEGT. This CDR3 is CASSETPGYGYTF. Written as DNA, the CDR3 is TGTGCCAGCAGTGAAACGCCAGGCTATGGCTACACCTTC.

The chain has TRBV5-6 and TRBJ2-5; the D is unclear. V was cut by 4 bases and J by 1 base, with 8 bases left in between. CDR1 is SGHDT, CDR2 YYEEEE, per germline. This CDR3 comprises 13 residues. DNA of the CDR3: TGTGCCAGCAGCCATGACTTCCAAGAGACCCAGTACTTC. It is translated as CASSHDFQETQYF.

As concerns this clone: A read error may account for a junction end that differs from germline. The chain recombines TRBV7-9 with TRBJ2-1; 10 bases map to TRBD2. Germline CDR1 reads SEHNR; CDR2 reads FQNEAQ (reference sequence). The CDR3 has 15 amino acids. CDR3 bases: TGTTCCAGCACCGAAGCCAGCGGGGGGGCCGGTGAGCAGTTCTTC. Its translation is CSSTEASGGAGEQFF.

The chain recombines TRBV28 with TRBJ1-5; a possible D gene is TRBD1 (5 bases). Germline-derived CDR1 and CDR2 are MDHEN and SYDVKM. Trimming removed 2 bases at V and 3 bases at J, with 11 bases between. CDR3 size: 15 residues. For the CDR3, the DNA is TGTGCCAGCAGTTTAAGACAGTACACCAATCAGCCCCAGCATTTT. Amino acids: CASSLRQYTNQPQHF.

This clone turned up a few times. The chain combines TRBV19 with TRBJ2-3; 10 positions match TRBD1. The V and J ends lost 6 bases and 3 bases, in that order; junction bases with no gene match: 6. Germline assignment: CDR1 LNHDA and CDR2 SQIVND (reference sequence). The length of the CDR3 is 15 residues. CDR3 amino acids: CASRVGQGRTDTQYF. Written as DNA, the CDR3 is TGTGCCAGTAGGGTGGGACAGGGGAGGACAGATACGCAGTATTTT.

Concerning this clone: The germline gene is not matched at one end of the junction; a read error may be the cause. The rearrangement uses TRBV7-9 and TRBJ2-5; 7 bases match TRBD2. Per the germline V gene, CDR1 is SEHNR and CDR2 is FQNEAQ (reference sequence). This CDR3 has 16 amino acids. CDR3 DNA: TGTTCCAGCAGCTTAGAAGGAGCGGGGCGGGGAGAGACCCAGTACTTC. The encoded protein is CSSSLEGAGRGETQYF.

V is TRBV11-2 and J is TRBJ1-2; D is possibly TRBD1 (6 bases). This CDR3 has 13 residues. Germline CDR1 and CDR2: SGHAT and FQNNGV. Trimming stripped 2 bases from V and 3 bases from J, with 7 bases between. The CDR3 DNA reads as TGTGCCAGCAGCTTACAGGGGCACTATGGCTACACCTTC. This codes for CASSLQGHYGYTF.

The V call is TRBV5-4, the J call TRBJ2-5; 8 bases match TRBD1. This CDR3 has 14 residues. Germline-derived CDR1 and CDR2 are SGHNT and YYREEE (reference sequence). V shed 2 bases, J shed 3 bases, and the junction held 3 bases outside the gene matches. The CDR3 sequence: CASSLTGGEETQYF. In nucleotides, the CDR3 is TGTGCCAGCAGCTTAACAGGGGGTGAAGAGACCCAGTACTTC.

CDR3 region: CASSDRGSTEAFF. The CDR3 DNA reads as TGTGCCAGCAGTGACAGGGGGAGCACTGAAGCTTTCTTT. The chain carries TRBV6-4 and TRBJ1-1; D possibly corresponds to TRBD1 (6 bases). Germline CDR1 is MRHNA and CDR2 is SNTAGT. This CDR3 is 13 amino acids long. The V and J ends lost 2 bases and 4 bases respectively, with 8 bases between them.

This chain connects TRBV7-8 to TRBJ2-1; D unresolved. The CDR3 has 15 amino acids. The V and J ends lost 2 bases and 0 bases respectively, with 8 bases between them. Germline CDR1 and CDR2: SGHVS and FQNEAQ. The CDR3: CASSLTASSYNEQFF. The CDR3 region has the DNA TGTGCCAGCAGCTTAACGGCTAGCTCCTACAATGAGCAGTTCTTC. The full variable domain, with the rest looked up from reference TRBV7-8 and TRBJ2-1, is GAGVSQSPRYKVAKRGQDVALRCDPISGHVSLFWYQQALGQGPEFLTYFQNEAQLDKSGLPSDRFFAERPEGSVSTLKIQRTQQEDSAVYLCASSLTASSYNEQFFGPGTRLTVL.

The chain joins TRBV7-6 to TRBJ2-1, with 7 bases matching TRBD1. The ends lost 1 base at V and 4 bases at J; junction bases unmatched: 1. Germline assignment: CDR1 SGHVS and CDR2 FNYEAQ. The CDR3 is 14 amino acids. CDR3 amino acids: CASSLVGQYNEQFF. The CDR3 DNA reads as TGTGCCAGCAGCTTAGTGGGACAGTACAATGAGCAGTTCTTC.

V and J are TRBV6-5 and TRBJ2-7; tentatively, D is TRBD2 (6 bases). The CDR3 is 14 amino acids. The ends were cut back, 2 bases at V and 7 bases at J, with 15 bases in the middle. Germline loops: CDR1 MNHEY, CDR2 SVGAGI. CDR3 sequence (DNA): TGTGCCAGCAGTTACGCGTCGGGGGTTGGAGAGCAGTACTTC. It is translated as CASSYASGVGEQYF.

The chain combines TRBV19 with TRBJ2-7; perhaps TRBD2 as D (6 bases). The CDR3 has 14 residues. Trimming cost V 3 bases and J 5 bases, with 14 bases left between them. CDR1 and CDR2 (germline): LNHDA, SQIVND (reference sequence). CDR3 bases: TGTGCCAGTAGTATTGGAGGGGACCTTCACGAGCAGTACTTC. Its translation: CASSIGGDLHEQYF.

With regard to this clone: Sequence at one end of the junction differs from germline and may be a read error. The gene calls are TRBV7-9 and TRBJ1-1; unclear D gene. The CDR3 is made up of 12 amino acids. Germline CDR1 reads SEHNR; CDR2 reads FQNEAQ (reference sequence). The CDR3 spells CASSPGNSEAFF. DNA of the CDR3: TGTGCCAGCAGCCCCGGGAACTCTGAAGCTTTCTTT. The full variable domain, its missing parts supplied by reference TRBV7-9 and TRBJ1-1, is DTGVSQNPRHKITKRGQNVTFRCDPISEHNRLYWYRQTLGQGPEFLTYFQNEAQLEKSRLLSDRFSAERPKGSFSTLEIQRTEQGDSAMYLCASSPGNSEAFFGQGTRLTVV.

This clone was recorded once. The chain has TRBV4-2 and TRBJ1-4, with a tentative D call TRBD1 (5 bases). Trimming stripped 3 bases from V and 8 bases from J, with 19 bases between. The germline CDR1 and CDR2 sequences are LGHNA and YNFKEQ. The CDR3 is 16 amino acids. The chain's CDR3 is CASSQDPGLGNEKLFF. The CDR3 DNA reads TGTGCCAGCAGCCAGGATCCGGGACTCGGCAACGAAAAACTGTTTTTT.

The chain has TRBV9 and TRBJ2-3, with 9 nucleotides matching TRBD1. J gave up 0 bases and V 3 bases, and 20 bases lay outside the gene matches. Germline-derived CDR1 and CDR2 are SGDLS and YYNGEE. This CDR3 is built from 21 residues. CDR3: CASSEGLGQGIPISSTDTQYF. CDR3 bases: TGTGCCAGCAGCGAGGGGTTGGGACAGGGTATCCCAATCTCCAGCACAGATACGCAGTATTTT.

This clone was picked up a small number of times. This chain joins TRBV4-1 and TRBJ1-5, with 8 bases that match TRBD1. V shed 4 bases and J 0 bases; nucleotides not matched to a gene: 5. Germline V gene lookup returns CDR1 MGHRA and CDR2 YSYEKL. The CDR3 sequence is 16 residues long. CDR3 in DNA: TGCGCCAGCAGCCGGGGGACAGGAGGTAGCAATCAGCCCCAGCATTTT. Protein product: CASSRGTGGSNQPQHF.